The count of the clone carrying this T cell receptor beta chain is one. This specimen belongs to a study of T cell responses to AZD1222 COVID-19 vaccine. Libraries were prepared by immunoSEQ multiplex PCR; TCRdb keeps only in-frame clonotypes and omits some of them. The table includes 180,000 or so clones, 80% to 95% detected once. Sample: peripheral blood, taken 28 days after the second AZD1222 dose. The origin of this receptor is an adult who received the AZD1222 COVID-19 vaccine.

CDR3 sequence (DNA): TGTGCCAGCAGCGAACAGAACAATGAGCAGTTCTTC. Protein product: CASSEQNNEQFF. The rearrangement uses TRBV12-3 or TRBV12-4 and TRBJ2-1; D not resolved. V gave up 6 bases and J gave up 5 bases, with 8 bases separating them. The CDR3 runs 12 residues.